The entry below describes one T cell receptor (beta chain). Its antigen remains unidentified. The germline V and J ends were trimmed by 6 bases and 4 bases, with 10 bases remaining between them. The length of the CDR3 is 13 residues. Germline CDR1 and CDR2: MDHEN and SYDVKM. This entry belongs to a study of memory CD4+ T cells and cytomegalovirus serostatus. The sort gate was single viable CD3+CD4+CD8-CD45RO+ cells for memory CD4+ T cells. Donors' CMV status reflects serum IgG against pp150, pp28, p38, p52. CD4+ T cells were isolated by positive magnetic selection. The data were produced by immunoSEQ multiplex PCR, yet TCRdb's version contains in-frame clones alone and is incomplete. There are roughly 56,000 clones in the sample; roughly 87% occur only once, and over 0.35% lies in the top ten. Notes on the study in general: Suggested: most of the CMV-linked TCR signature lies in CD4+ memory cells.

This chain uses TRBV28 with TRBJ1-5; D gene uncertain. Source material: memory CD4+ T cells from blood. This clonotype was obtained from an adult in good health and CMV-seronegative. CDR3 in amino acids: CASSPPPNQPQHF. CDR3 in DNA: TGTGCCAGCAGCCCTCCCCCTAATCAGCCCCAGCATTTT.